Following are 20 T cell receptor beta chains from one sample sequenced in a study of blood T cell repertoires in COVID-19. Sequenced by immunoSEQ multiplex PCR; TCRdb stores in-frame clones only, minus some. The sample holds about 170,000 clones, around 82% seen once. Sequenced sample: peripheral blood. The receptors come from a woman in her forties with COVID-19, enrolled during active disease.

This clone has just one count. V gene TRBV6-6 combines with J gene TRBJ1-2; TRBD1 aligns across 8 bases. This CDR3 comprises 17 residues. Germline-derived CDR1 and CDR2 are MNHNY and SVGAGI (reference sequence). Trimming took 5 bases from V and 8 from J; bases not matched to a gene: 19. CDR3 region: CASSGSGRGRSGRGYTF. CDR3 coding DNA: TGTGCCAGCAGTGGATCGGGCAGGGGGCGATCCGGCAGGGGCTACACCTTC.

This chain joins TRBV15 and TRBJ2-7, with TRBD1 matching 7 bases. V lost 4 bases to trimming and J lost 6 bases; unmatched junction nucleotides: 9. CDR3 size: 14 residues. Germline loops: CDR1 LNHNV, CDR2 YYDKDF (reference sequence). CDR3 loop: CATSTGQESGEQYF. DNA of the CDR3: TGTGCCACCAGCACAGGACAGGAGTCAGGCGAGCAGTACTTC. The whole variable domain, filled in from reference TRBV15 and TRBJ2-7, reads DAMVIQNPRYQVTQFGKPVTLSCSQTLNHNVMYWYQQKSSQAPKLLFHYYDKDFNNEADTPDNFQSRRPNTSFCFLDIRSPGLGDTAMYLCATSTGQESGEQYFGPGTRLTVT.

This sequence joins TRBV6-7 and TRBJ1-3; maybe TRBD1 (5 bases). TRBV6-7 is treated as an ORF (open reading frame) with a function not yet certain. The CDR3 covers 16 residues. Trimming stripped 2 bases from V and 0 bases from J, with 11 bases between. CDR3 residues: CASSYGATSSGNTIYF. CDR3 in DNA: TGTGCCAGCAGTTACGGGGCAACCAGCTCTGGAAACACCATATATTTT.

In DNA, the CDR3 is TGTGCCAGCAGTTACTCTGGCGGGGACTCCTACGAGCAGTACTTC. This encodes CASSYSGGDSYEQYF. V usage is TRBV6-5 and J usage is TRBJ2-7; D might be TRBD2 (6 bases). The CDR3 loop spans 15 amino acids. With 0 bases removed from V and 0 bases from J, the gap between germline ends came to 9 bases. Germline loops: CDR1 MNHEY, CDR2 SVGAGI.

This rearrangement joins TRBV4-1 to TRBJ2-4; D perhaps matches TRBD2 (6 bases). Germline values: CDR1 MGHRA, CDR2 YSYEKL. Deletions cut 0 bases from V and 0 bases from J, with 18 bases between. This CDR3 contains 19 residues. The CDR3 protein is CASSQERGLETGAKNIQYF. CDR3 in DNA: TGCGCCAGCAGCCAAGAGAGGGGACTCGAAACGGGAGCCAAAAACATTCAGTACTTC.

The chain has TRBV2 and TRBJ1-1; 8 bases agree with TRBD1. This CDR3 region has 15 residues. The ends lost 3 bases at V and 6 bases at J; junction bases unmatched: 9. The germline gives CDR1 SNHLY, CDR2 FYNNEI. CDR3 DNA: TGTGCCAGCAGTGAGAGACAGGGGAACACTGCTGAAGCTTTCTTT. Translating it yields CASSERQGNTAEAFF.

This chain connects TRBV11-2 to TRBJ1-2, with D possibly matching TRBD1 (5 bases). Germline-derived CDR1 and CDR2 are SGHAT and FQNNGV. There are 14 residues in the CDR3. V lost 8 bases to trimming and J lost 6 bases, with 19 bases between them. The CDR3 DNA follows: TGTGCCAGCGCCCGGGGGGTGGTGGGAGATGGCTACACCTTC. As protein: CASARGVVGDGYTF.

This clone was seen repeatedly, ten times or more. The CDR3 spells CASSTQGQGGQPQHF. The CDR3 DNA follows: TGTGCCAGTAGTACGCAGGGACAGGGGGGTCAGCCCCAGCATTTT. The V call is TRBV19, the J call TRBJ1-5; 11 bases match TRBD1. J lost 6 bases, V lost 4 bases, and 5 bases had no gene match. The CDR3 sequence is 15 residues long. CDR1 is LNHDA and CDR2 is SQIVND in the germline V gene (reference sequence). Full variable domain (outside the CDR3, taken from reference TRBV19 and TRBJ1-5): DGGITQSPKYLFRKEGQNVTLSCEQNLNHDAMYWYRQDPGQGLRLIYYSQIVNDFQKGDIAEGYSVSREKKESFPLTVTSAQKNPTAFYLCASSTQGQGGQPQHFGDGTRLSIL.

The DNA of the CDR3 is TGTGCCAGCAGGATACAACAGAACACTGAAGCTTTCTTT. Its translation: CASRIQQNTEAFF. The rearrangement joins TRBV12-3 or TRBV12-4 to TRBJ1-1; D is unresolved. The CDR3 spans 13 residues. The ends were cut back, 6 bases at V and 1 base at J, with 9 bases in the middle.

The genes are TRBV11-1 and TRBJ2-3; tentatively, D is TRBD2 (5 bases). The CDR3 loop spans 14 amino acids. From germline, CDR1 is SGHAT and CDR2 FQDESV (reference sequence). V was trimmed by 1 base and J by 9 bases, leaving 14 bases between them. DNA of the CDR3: TGTGCCAGCAGCTTAGGCGGGCTAGCCGGGACGCAGTATTTT. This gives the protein CASSLGGLAGTQYF.

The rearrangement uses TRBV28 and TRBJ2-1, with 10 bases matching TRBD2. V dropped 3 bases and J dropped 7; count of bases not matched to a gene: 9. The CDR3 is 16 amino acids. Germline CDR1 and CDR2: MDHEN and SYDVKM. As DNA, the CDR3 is TGTGCCAGCAGTTTGGTTTCTAGCGGGAGTTGGAATGAGCAGTTCTTC. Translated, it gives CASSLVSSGSWNEQFF.

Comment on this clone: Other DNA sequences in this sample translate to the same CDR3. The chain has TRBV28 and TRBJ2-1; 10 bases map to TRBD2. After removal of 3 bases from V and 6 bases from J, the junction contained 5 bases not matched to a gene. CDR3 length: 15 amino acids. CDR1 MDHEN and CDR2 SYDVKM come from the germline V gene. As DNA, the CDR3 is TGTGCCAGCAGTTTGCCTAGCGGGAGTCGCAATGAGCAGTTCTTC. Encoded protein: CASSLPSGSRNEQFF.

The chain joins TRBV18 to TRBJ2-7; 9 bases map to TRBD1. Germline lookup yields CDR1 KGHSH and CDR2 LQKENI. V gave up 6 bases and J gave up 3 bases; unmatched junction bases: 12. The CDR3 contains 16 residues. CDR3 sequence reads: CASSPRTGAQGYEQYF. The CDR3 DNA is TGTGCCAGCTCGCCCAGGACAGGGGCCCAGGGCTACGAGCAGTACTTC. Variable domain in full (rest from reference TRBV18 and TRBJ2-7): NAGVMQNPRHLVRRRGQEARLRCSPMKGHSHVYWYRQLPEEGLKFMVYLQKENIIDESGMPKERFSAEFPKEGPSILRIQQVVRGDSAAYFCASSPRTGAQGYEQYFGPGTRLTVT.

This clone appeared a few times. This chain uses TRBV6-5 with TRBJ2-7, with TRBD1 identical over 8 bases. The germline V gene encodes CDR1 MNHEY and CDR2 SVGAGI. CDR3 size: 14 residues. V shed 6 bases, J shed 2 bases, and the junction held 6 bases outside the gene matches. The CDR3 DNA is TGTGCCAGCAGGGGGACAGGAGTGACCTACGAGCAGTACTTC. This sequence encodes CASRGTGVTYEQYF.

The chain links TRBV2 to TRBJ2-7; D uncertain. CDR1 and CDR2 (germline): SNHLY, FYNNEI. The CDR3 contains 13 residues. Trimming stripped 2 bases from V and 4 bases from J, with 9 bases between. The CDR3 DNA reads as TGTGCCAGCAGTGAACAGGTACGATACGAGCAGTACGTC. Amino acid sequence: CASSEQVRYEQYV.

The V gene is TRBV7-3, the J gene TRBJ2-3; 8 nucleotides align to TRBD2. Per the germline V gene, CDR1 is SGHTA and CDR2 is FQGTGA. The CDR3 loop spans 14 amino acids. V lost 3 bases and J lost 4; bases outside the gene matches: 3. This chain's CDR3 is CASSFSGAPDTQYF. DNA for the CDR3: TGTGCCAGCAGCTTTAGCGGGGCCCCAGATACGCAGTATTTT.

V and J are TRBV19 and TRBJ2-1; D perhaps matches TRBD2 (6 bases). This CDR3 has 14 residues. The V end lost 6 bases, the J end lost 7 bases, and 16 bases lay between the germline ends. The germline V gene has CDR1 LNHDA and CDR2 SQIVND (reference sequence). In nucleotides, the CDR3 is TGTGCCAGTAGGACGCCCGGCGGGGCAAATGAGCAGTTCTTC. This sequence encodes CASRTPGGANEQFF.

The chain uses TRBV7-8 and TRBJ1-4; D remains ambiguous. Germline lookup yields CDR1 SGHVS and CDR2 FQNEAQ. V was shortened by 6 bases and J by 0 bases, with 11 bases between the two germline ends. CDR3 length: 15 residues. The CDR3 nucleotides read TGTGCCAGCAGACCCTCTTTAGCAACTAATGAAAAACTGTTTTTT. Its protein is CASRPSLATNEKLFF.

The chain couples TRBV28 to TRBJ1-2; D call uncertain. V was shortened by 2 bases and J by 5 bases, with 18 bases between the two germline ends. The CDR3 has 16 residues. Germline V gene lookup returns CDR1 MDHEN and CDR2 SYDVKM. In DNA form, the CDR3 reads TGTGCCAGCAGTTTACCTCGAGAGGGATCTGAGTATGGCTACACCTTC. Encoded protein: CASSLPREGSEYGYTF.

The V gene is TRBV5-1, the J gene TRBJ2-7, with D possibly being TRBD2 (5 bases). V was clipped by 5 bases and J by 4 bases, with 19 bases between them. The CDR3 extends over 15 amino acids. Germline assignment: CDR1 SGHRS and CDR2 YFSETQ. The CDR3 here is CASRVEGGVGYEQYF. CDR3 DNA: TGCGCCAGCAGGGTTGAGGGCGGAGTAGGTTACGAGCAGTACTTC.